These 16 T cell receptor beta chains came from one sample sequenced in a study of T cells in Graves' hyperthyroidism and ophthalmopathy. Amplification of TCR beta CDR3 regions was performed using RNA transcripts as template. HTBI primers were employed in a first-round RT-PCR of the TCR CDR3. MiXCR, run by TCRdb on the multiplex PCR reads, gives a single entry per CDR3 protein. Of fewer than 800,000 distinct CDR3 sequences in the sample, about 16% were seen once. The material sequenced was blood. The receptor set was obtained from a man aged 18 to 29 with Graves' hyperthyroidism.

The chain carries TRBV20-1 and TRBJ1-1; D unresolved. The V end was cut by 1 base, the J end by 6 bases, with 6 bases between. CDR3 size: 11 residues. Looked up from germline, CDR1 is DFQATT and CDR2 is SNEGSKA (reference sequence). The CDR3 sequence is CSARALAEAFF. The CDR3 coding sequence is TGCAGTGCTAGAGCCCTAGCTGAAGCTTTCTTT.

This clonotype was picked up a small number of times. This sequence joins TRBV19 and TRBJ2-4; 9 bases fit TRBD1. CDR1 LNHDA and CDR2 SQIVND come from the germline V gene (reference sequence). This CDR3 contains 13 residues. The V segment lost 9 bases and the J segment 7 bases; nucleotides outside the gene matches: 7. The CDR3 DNA sequence: TGTGCCAGCAGTTGGACAGGGGTTAACATTCAGTACTTC. Amino acid sequence: CASSWTGVNIQYF.

Many counts were recorded for this clonotype. The chain links TRBV30 to TRBJ1-4, with D possibly being TRBD1 (6 bases). This CDR3 spans 15 amino acids. V lost 2 bases to trimming and J lost 7 bases, with 17 bases between them. Per the germline V gene, CDR1 is GTSNPN and CDR2 is SVGIG (reference sequence). CDR3 sequence reads: CAWSTWTRGAEKLFF. CDR3 DNA sequence: TGTGCCTGGAGTACTTGGACTAGGGGGGCTGAAAAACTGTTTTTT.

The chain has TRBV6-1 and TRBJ1-4, with D possibly being TRBD1 (6 bases). The CDR3 contains 15 residues. Between the trimmed V and J ends, which lost 7 bases and 8 bases, there was a span of 20 bases. The germline V gene has CDR1 MNHNS and CDR2 SASEGT. The CDR3 DNA reads as TGTGCCAGCACTCCCGGGGGCGCGGAGATCGAAAAACTGTTTTTT. This sequence encodes CASTPGGAEIEKLFF.

This clonotype was observed at least ten times. This rearrangement joins TRBV7-9 to TRBJ2-7; TRBD2 aligns across 14 bases. The trim removed 5 bases at V and 2 bases at J, leaving 8 bases unmatched. The CDR3 has 17 amino acids. Germline CDR1 and CDR2: SEHNR and FQNEAQ (reference sequence). The CDR3, as DNA: TGTGCCAGCAGCGCGGGACTAGCGGGAGAGAAAGCCTACGAGCAGTACTTC. Amino acid sequence: CASSAGLAGEKAYEQYF.

This clonotype was picked up many times. J is TRBJ2-1 and V is TRBV12-3 or TRBV12-4; D gene ambiguous. CDR3 size: 14 residues. V was cut by 6 bases and J by 0 bases, with 9 bases left in between. The CDR3 region is CASSVNPSYNEQFF. Written as DNA, the CDR3 is TGTGCCAGCAGCGTCAATCCCTCCTACAATGAGCAGTTCTTC.

This clonotype was counted at least ten times. J is TRBJ2-1 and V is TRBV2; TRBD2 agrees at 7 bases. The CDR3 has 16 residues. Per the germline V gene, CDR1 is SNHLY and CDR2 is FYNNEI. The V gene end was trimmed by 5 bases and the J gene end by 0 bases; junction bases not matched to a gene: 7. The CDR3 nucleotides read TGTGCCAGCAGTCCTTTGCTAGCGGTCTCCTACAATGAGCAGTTCTTC. As protein: CASSPLLAVSYNEQFF.

This clonotype was seen a few times. The chain joins TRBV20-1 to TRBJ1-6, with 8 bases fitting TRBD1. CDR1 is DFQATT and CDR2 is SNEGSKA in the germline V gene (reference sequence). CDR3 length: 14 amino acids. The trim removed 3 bases at V and 8 bases at J, leaving 6 bases unmatched. CDR3 protein: CSARETGADSPLHF. The CDR3 DNA follows: TGCAGTGCTAGGGAGACAGGGGCCGATTCACCCCTCCACTTT.

This clonotype was picked up many times. The chain couples TRBV28 to TRBJ2-3; 9 bases match TRBD2. The germline V gene encodes CDR1 MDHEN and CDR2 SYDVKM. Trimming removed 6 bases from V and 4 bases from J; junction bases left unmatched: 11. The CDR3 is made up of 16 amino acids. The CDR3 DNA is TGTGCCAGCAGCGAGGGCATAGCGGGAGTGTCAGATACGCAGTATTTT. Residues: CASSEGIAGVSDTQYF.

The V call is TRBV29-1, the J call TRBJ2-7, with 9 bases lining up with TRBD1. Germline V gene lookup returns CDR1 SQVTM and CDR2 ANQGSEA. V shed 0 bases, J shed 5 bases, and the junction held 8 bases outside the gene matches. The CDR3 runs to 15 residues. CDR3 in amino acids: CSVEDRGQGSHEQYF. The CDR3 DNA follows: TGCAGCGTTGAAGATCGCGGACAGGGGTCCCACGAGCAGTACTTC.

Points on this clonotype: A much larger clone differs from this one at a single base, so this may be a read error. This sequence joins TRBV6-2 or TRBV6-3 and TRBJ2-5; perhaps TRBD2 as D (6 bases). Germline assignment: CDR1 MNHEY and CDR2 SVGEGT. The CDR3 is 13 residues long. CDR3 region: CASRWGVQEAQYF. Here the CDR3 DNA reads TGTGCCAGCAGGTGGGGGGTACAAGAGGCCCAGTACTTC.

This clonotype showed up many times. The rearrangement links TRBV30 to TRBJ2-2; D gene unclear. Germline lookup yields CDR1 GTSNPN and CDR2 SVGIG (reference sequence). Trimming pared 3 bases from V and 1 base from J, leaving 9 bases between. CDR3 length equals 14 residues. In DNA, the CDR3 is TGTGCCTGGAGCCCAGGCCTGAACACCGGGGAGCTGTTTTTT. As protein: CAWSPGLNTGELFF.

This clonotype has at least ten counts. The rearrangement uses TRBV7-9 and TRBJ2-7; 9 bases line up with TRBD2. The ends lost 11 bases at V and 2 bases at J; junction bases unmatched: 16. This CDR3 has 16 residues. CDR1 SEHNR and CDR2 FQNEAQ come from the germline V gene (reference sequence). The CDR3 is CAVLDPRLAGTYEQYF. In DNA, the CDR3 is TGTGCCGTATTGGACCCACGGCTAGCGGGGACCTACGAGCAGTACTTC.

This clonotype came up a few times. This chain uses TRBV11-1 with TRBJ2-4; D not certain. The CDR3 totals 14 residues. Germline V gene sequence: CDR1 SGHAT, CDR2 FQDESV (reference sequence). Trimming took off 2 bases at V and 2 bases at J, with 7 bases between the two ends. CDR3 DNA sequence: TGTGCCAGCAGCTTACAACCTACCAAAAACATTCAGTACTTC. This sequence encodes CASSLQPTKNIQYF.

The V call is TRBV20-1, the J call TRBJ2-3; possible D gene TRBD2, 5 bases. CDR3 length equals 16 residues. Germline values: CDR1 DFQATT, CDR2 SNEGSKA (reference sequence). Trimming shortened V by 5 bases and J by 5 bases, and 23 bases separated the two germline ends. CDR3 loop: CSAAPEKRPLGDTQYF. Written as DNA, the CDR3 is TGCAGTGCTGCCCCGGAAAAGCGGCCGCTCGGAGATACGCAGTATTTT.

This clonotype was counted many times. The gene calls are TRBV18 and TRBJ1-2, with TRBD1 as a possible D gene (5 bases). V was pared by 2 bases and J by 4 bases, with 11 bases between. The CDR3 contains 14 residues. Per germline, CDR1 KGHSH and CDR2 LQKENI. The CDR3 sequence is CASSPKETVYGYTF. DNA of the CDR3: TGTGCCAGCTCACCAAAGGAGACAGTCTATGGCTACACCTTC.